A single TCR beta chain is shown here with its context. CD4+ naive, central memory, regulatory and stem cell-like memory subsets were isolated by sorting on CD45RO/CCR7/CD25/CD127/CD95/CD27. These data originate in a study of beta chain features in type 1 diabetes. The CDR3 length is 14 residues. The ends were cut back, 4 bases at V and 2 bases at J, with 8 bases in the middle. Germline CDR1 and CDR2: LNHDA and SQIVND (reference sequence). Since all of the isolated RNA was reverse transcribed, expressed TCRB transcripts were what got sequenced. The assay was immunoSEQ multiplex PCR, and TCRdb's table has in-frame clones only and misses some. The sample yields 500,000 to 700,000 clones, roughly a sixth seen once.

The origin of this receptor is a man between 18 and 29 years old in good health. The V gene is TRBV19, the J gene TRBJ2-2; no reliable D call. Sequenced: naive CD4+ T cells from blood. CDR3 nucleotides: TGTGCCAGTAGTAAAGGGTCCAACACCGGGGAGCTGTTTTTT. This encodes CASSKGSNTGELFF.